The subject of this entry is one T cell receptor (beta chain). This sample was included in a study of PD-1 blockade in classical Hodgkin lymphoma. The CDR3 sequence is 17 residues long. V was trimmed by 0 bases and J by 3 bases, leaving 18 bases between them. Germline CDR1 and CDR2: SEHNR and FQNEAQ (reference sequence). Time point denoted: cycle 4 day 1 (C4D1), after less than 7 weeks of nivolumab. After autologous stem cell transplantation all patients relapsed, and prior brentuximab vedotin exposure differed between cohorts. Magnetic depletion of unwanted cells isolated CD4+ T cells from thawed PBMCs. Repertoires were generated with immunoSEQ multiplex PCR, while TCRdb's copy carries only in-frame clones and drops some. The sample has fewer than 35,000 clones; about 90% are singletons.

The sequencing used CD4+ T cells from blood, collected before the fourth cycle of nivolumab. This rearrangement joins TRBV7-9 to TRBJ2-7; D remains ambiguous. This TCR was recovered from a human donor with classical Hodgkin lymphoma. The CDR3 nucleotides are TGTGCCAGCAGCTTAGCCGTTGGTTGGGCCGCCGGCTACGAGCAGTACTTC. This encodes CASSLAVGWAAGYEQYF.